This entry describes one T cell receptor beta chain. Each CDR3 protein gets one entry after TCRdb re-called the 5' RACE reads with MiXCR. The table has 1.5 million or so distinct CDR3 sequences, around 29% seen once. This sample is drawn from a study of identical twins. CDR1 and CDR2 (germline): DFQATT, SNEGSKA (reference sequence). The V and J ends lost 5 bases and 10 bases respectively, with 14 bases between them. This CDR3 has 11 residues. This receptor was identified in a newborn girl in good health. V gene TRBV20-1 combines with J gene TRBJ1-1; D might be TRBD1 (5 bases). Input material: cord blood. The CDR3 sequence is CSAARAALAFF. CDR3 DNA: TGCAGTGCTGCCAGGGCAGCATTAGCTTTCTTT.